This T cell receptor (beta chain) was sequenced during a study of human T cells and chemical hapten exposure. Overall study: Small pooled library volume differences mainly caused per-sample TCR yield variation.

This clonotype has ten or more counts. Attachment of unique molecular identifiers to individual cDNA molecules was performed in the library. TCRdb analysed the 5' RACE reads with MiXCR anew, one entry per CDR3 protein. The table shows 110,000 to 150,000 distinct CDR3 sequences, with over 3.5% occurring only once. Unfractionated whole blood was the source from which total RNA was extracted. This CDR3 is built from 14 residues. Germline assignment: CDR1 MDHEN and CDR2 SYDVKM. V gave up 8 bases and J gave up 0 bases, with 10 bases separating them. The genes are TRBV28 and TRBJ2-2, with a possible D match to TRBD1 (6 bases). This sequence was found in a female donor in good health. CDR3 coding DNA: TGTGCCAGCGGGGGCCTGGCGAACACCGGGGAGCTGTTTTTT. It is translated as CASGGLANTGELFF.